This TCR beta chain emerged from a study of OX40 agonist ivuxolimab in advanced cancers. The assay was immunoSEQ multiplex PCR, and TCRdb's table has in-frame clones only and misses some. The sample contains around 62,000 clones, roughly four fifths of which appear only once. This CDR3 is built from 13 residues. The V end lost 0 bases, the J end lost 9 bases, and 10 bases lay between the germline ends. The germline V gene encodes CDR1 SGDLS and CDR2 YYNGEE. This TCR derives from an adult with an advanced solid tumor such as melanoma, head and neck, liver or kidney cancer. V is TRBV9 and J is TRBJ1-3; D unresolved. Sequencing was performed on CD4+ or CD8+ T cells sorted from blood, taken in a trial of the OX40 agonist ivuxolimab. CDR3 DNA sequence: TGTGCCAGCAGCGTAGCTCTCGCAAGCACCATATATTTT. Encoded protein: CASSVALASTIYF.